Below are 27 T cell receptor beta chains sequenced from a single sample in a study of cytomegalovirus exposure and HLA in healthy donors. 13 Jbeta primers and 60 Vbeta primers were used for the PCR. Profiled with immunoSEQ multiplex PCR; TCRdb holds only in-frame clones, not every one. The table shows 210,000 or so clones, with 75% to 90% occurring only once. The sequenced sample was PBMCs. These TCRs come from a woman younger than 35 in good health and CMV-seronegative.

The J gene is TRBJ2-1, the V gene TRBV7-7; 10 positions agree with TRBD2. The CDR3 is 17 residues long. The germline gives CDR1 SSHAT, CDR2 FNYEAQ (reference sequence). V trimming: 1 base; J trimming: 4 bases; junction bases outside the gene matches: 7. The CDR3 sequence is CASSLDPPSGGYNEQFF. Written as DNA, the CDR3 is TGTGCCAGCAGCTTAGATCCCCCTAGCGGGGGTTACAATGAGCAGTTCTTC. Based on the CDR3 plus reference TRBV7-7 and TRBJ2-1, the full variable domain is GAGVSQSPRYKVTKRGQDVTLRCDPISSHATLYWYQQALGQGPEFLTYFNYEAQPDKSGLPSDRFSAERPEGSISTLTIQRTEQRDSAMYRCASSLDPPSGGYNEQFFGPGTRLTVL.

This sequence joins TRBV4-1 and TRBJ1-2; TRBD1 matches 8 bases. The CDR3 length is 15 residues. Germline CDR1 reads MGHRA; CDR2 reads YSYEKL. The junction had 5 bases not matched to a gene; V was cut back by 3 bases and J by 2 bases. DNA for the CDR3: TGCGCCAGCAGCCAGTCAGGGGGCCGAAACTATGGCTACACCTTC. This encodes CASSQSGGRNYGYTF.

This clone came up a few times. This sequence joins TRBV4-1 and TRBJ1-5; D unresolved. Germline V CDR1 and CDR2: MGHRA, YSYEKL. V dropped 0 bases and J dropped 4 bases, with 4 bases sitting between them. The CDR3 contains 13 residues. The CDR3 sequence is CASSQDQNQPQHF. CDR3 coding DNA: TGCGCCAGCAGCCAAGATCAGAATCAGCCCCAGCATTTT.

The V gene is TRBV19, the J gene TRBJ2-1; 9 bases align to TRBD2. The V gene end was trimmed by 3 bases and the J gene end by 8 bases; junction bases not matched to a gene: 8. The germline gives CDR1 LNHDA, CDR2 SQIVND (reference sequence). This CDR3 region has 15 residues. CDR3 nucleotide sequence: TGTGCCAGTAGTATCCTGGGACTAGCAGGCCATGAGCAGTTCTTC. It specifies CASSILGLAGHEQFF.

In its sample, this clone was seen a few times. This chain uses TRBV6-5 with TRBJ1-4, with D possibly matching TRBD1 (5 bases). This CDR3 comprises 14 residues. From germline, CDR1 is MNHEY and CDR2 SVGAGI. The V end lost 6 bases, the J end lost 4 bases, and 12 bases lay between the germline ends. CDR3 residues: CASRPDSLNEKLFF. The CDR3 DNA sequence: TGTGCCAGCAGACCAGACAGCCTTAATGAAAAACTGTTTTTT.

The rearrangement joins TRBV4-1 to TRBJ2-5, with D hard to call. The CDR3 has 12 residues. V shed 1 base and J shed 4 bases, with 4 bases lying between them. Germline CDR1 and CDR2: MGHRA and YSYEKL. Written as DNA, the CDR3 is TGCGCCAGCAGCCAAGTAGCAGAGACCCAGTACTTC. It encodes CASSQVAETQYF.

The V gene is TRBV18, the J gene TRBJ1-3, with D possibly being TRBD1 (5 bases). Germline-derived CDR1 and CDR2 are KGHSH and LQKENI. Between the trimmed V and J ends, which lost 3 bases and 2 bases, there was a span of 11 bases. The length of the CDR3 is 15 residues. The CDR3, as DNA: TGTGCCAGCTCACCCCTGACAGTCCCTGGAAACACCATATATTTT. Its protein is CASSPLTVPGNTIYF.

This clone was counted only a few times. The chain employs TRBV5-1 and TRBJ2-2, with D possibly TRBD2 on 7 matching bases. Germline assignment: CDR1 SGHRS and CDR2 YFSETQ. This CDR3 contains 16 residues. V was shortened by 1 base and J by 1 base, with 11 bases between the two germline ends. CDR3: CASSLLRGRNTGELFF. CDR3 nucleotide sequence: TGCGCCAGCAGCTTGTTGCGGGGGCGGAACACCGGGGAGCTGTTTTTT.

This chain links TRBV10-3 with TRBJ2-7; perhaps TRBD1 as D (7 bases). With 1 base removed from V and 5 bases from J, the gap between germline ends came to 12 bases. This CDR3 contains 14 residues. Germline V gene sequence: CDR1 ENHRY, CDR2 SYGVKD. The CDR3 DNA is TGTGCCATCAGTGAGTGGCAGGGGGGCCACGAGCAGTACTTC. Protein: CAISEWQGGHEQYF.

With respect to this clone: This could be a read error, since a much larger clone is one nucleotide away. This chain uses TRBV27 with TRBJ2-7; 7 positions agree with TRBD1. CDR1 is MNHEY and CDR2 is SMNVEV in the germline V gene (reference sequence). J lost 0 bases, V lost 3 bases, and 2 bases had no gene match. The CDR3 has 14 residues. CDR3 sequence: CASSFGQDSYEQYF. CDR3 DNA: TGTGCCAGCAGTTTCGGACAGGACTCCTACGAGCAGTACTTC.

The genes are TRBV5-6 and TRBJ2-7; the match to TRBD2 covers 11 bases. The CDR3 has 14 residues. Germline CDR1 reads SGHDT; CDR2 reads YYEEEE. V dropped 3 bases and J dropped 5; count of bases not matched to a gene: 4. The CDR3 loop reads CASSYSGGAHEQYF. The CDR3 DNA is TGTGCCAGCAGCTATAGCGGGGGGGCCCACGAGCAGTACTTC. The variable domain in full, completed from reference TRBV5-6 and TRBJ2-7, reads DAGVTQSPTHLIKTRGQQVTLRCSPKSGHDTVSWYQQALGQGPQFIFQYYEEEERQRGNFPDRFSGHQFPNYSSELNVNALLLGDSALYLCASSYSGGAHEQYFGPGTRLTVT.

The V and J genes are TRBV7-2 and TRBJ2-1; no definite D call. With 1 base removed from V and 0 bases from J, the gap between germline ends came to 7 bases. Germline CDR1 SGHTA, CDR2 FQGNSA. The CDR3 is 15 amino acids. The CDR3 region has the DNA TGTGCCAGCAGCTTAGAGCCGGTCTCCTACAATGAGCAGTTCTTC. It codes for CASSLEPVSYNEQFF.

This chain joins TRBV19 and TRBJ2-1; 9 bases agree with TRBD2. Germline V gene lookup returns CDR1 LNHDA and CDR2 SQIVND (reference sequence). After removal of 6 bases from V and 7 bases from J, the junction contained 16 bases not matched to a gene. CDR3 length: 17 residues. The CDR3 loop reads CASRKAWGAGGWNEQFF. CDR3 sequence (DNA): TGTGCCAGTAGGAAGGCCTGGGGAGCGGGGGGTTGGAATGAGCAGTTCTTC.

The rearrangement joins TRBV2 to TRBJ2-2; 8 bases agree with TRBD1. This CDR3 has 15 residues. V shed 9 bases, J shed 0 bases, and the junction held 6 bases outside the gene matches. Germline CDR1 is SNHLY and CDR2 is FYNNEI. DNA of the CDR3: TGTGCCAGGGGACAGGATGCCACGAACACCGGGGAGCTGTTTTTT. It encodes CARGQDATNTGELFF.

This chain uses TRBV6-5 with TRBJ2-3, with TRBD2 identical over 9 bases. CDR3 length: 14 residues. CDR1 and CDR2 from the germline V gene are MNHEY and SVGAGI. Losses at the gene ends were 4 bases for V and 3 bases for J; bases not matched to a gene: 2. The CDR3 is CASSWAGGTDTQYF. The CDR3 nucleotides are TGTGCCAGCAGTTGGGCGGGGGGGACAGATACGCAGTATTTT.

This chain uses TRBV5-1 with TRBJ2-5; 7 nucleotides agree with TRBD1. Trimming removed 1 base from V and 1 base from J; junction bases left unmatched: 4. This CDR3 has 15 residues. CDR1 is SGHRS, CDR2 YFSETQ, per germline. The CDR3, as DNA: TGCGCCAGCAGCTTGTTTGGGACAGCCCAAGAGACCCAGTACTTC. This translates into CASSLFGTAQETQYF.

The genes are TRBV4-3 and TRBJ2-7; D is possibly TRBD2 (6 bases). Germline V gene data show CDR1 as LGHNA and CDR2 as YSLEER. This CDR3 contains 16 residues. V was cut by 1 base and J by 2 bases, with 15 bases left in between. In DNA, the CDR3 is TGCGCCAGCAGCCAAGTTACGGGAGACGGACCCTACGAGCAGTACTTC. Translated: CASSQVTGDGPYEQYF.

The rearrangement joins TRBV10-3 to TRBJ2-1; D possibly corresponds to TRBD2 (6 bases). Germline V gives CDR1 ENHRY, CDR2 SYGVKD. V was shortened by 1 base and J by 4 bases, with 20 bases between the two germline ends. CDR3 length: 18 amino acids. The CDR3: CAISEFHFPGVRYNEQFF. CDR3 nucleotides: TGTGCCATCAGTGAGTTCCATTTCCCGGGGGTGAGATACAATGAGCAGTTCTTC.

V and J are TRBV4-1 and TRBJ2-7; D gene unclear. Trimming stripped 0 bases from V and 3 bases from J, with 9 bases between. The CDR3 contains 14 residues. Germline CDR1 is MGHRA and CDR2 is YSYEKL. This chain's CDR3 is CASSQELGFYEQYF. The CDR3 DNA is TGCGCCAGCAGCCAAGAATTGGGCTTCTACGAGCAGTACTTC.

The rearrangement links TRBV27 to TRBJ1-2, with 7 bases fitting TRBD1. This CDR3 has 15 residues. With V trimmed by 5 bases and J by 4 bases, 10 bases remained unmatched. Germline-derived CDR1 and CDR2 are MNHEY and SMNVEV (reference sequence). CDR3 in DNA: TGTGCCAGCAGTAATCGAAAGGGACAGATCTATGGCTACACCTTC. Translation: CASSNRKGQIYGYTF.

This chain connects TRBV13 to TRBJ2-2; unclear D gene. With 1 base removed from V and 5 bases from J, the gap between germline ends came to 11 bases. The CDR3 extends over 15 amino acids. The germline CDR1 and CDR2 sequences are PRHDT and FYEKMQ (reference sequence). The CDR3: CASSLVTSRTGELFF. Here the CDR3 DNA reads TGTGCCAGCAGCTTAGTAACCTCACGGACCGGGGAGCTGTTTTTT.

The chain has TRBV10-1 and TRBJ2-5; perhaps TRBD2 as D (5 bases). This CDR3 comprises 14 residues. Trimming shortened V by 4 bases and J by 5 bases, and 14 bases separated the two germline ends. Germline CDR1 reads WNHNN; CDR2 reads SYGVQD (reference sequence). In DNA, the CDR3 is TGCGCCAGCAGTGTAGGTTACAGAGGGGAGACCCAGTACTTC. This sequence encodes CASSVGYRGETQYF.

This rearrangement joins TRBV19 to TRBJ2-3; the match to TRBD1 covers 9 bases. The CDR3 has 14 amino acids. Germline values: CDR1 LNHDA, CDR2 SQIVND (reference sequence). V lost 7 bases to trimming and J lost 3 bases; unmatched junction nucleotides: 5. For the CDR3, the DNA is TGTGCCAGTACGAAGGACAGGGGTACAGATACGCAGTATTTT. Translation gives CASTKDRGTDTQYF.

The rearrangement joins TRBV11-3 to TRBJ1-3, with D uncertain. The CDR3 has 15 amino acids. CDR1 is SGHNT and CDR2 is YENEEA in the germline V gene. Trimming removed 4 bases from V and 0 bases from J, with 10 bases in between. The chain's CDR3 is CASSSGGSSGNTIYF. The CDR3 nucleotides read TGTGCCAGCAGCTCTGGCGGGAGCTCTGGAAACACCATATATTTT.

This clone was observed once. The chain couples TRBV11-3 to TRBJ2-1; 12 bases match TRBD1. CDR3 length: 15 amino acids. Per germline, CDR1 SGHNT and CDR2 YENEEA. J gave up 9 bases and V 5 bases, and 8 bases lay outside the gene matches. The CDR3 sequence is CASSPRGQGAGEQFF. The CDR3 DNA is TGTGCCAGCAGCCCGAGGGGACAGGGGGCGGGTGAGCAGTTCTTC.

The chain combines TRBV5-1 with TRBJ1-1, with TRBD1 identical over 7 bases. Germline-derived CDR1 and CDR2 are SGHRS and YFSETQ. Losses at the gene ends were 0 bases for V and 2 bases for J; bases not matched to a gene: 16. CDR3 size: 19 residues. The CDR3 sequence is CASSLDPPGQIGGNTEAFF. Here the CDR3 DNA reads TGCGCCAGCAGCTTGGATCCGCCGGGACAGATTGGGGGAAACACTGAAGCTTTCTTT.

V gene TRBV30 combines with J gene TRBJ2-1; 11 nucleotides match TRBD2. The CDR3 has 16 residues. Unmatched junction bases numbered 10, after V lost 5 bases and J lost 4 bases. The V gene's germline CDR1 is GTSNPN and CDR2 SVGIG (reference sequence). CDR3 in amino acids: CAWENSGRGGYNEQFF. As DNA, the CDR3 is TGTGCCTGGGAAAATAGCGGGAGGGGAGGATACAATGAGCAGTTCTTC.